One and the same sample provided the 25 T cell receptor beta chains below, sequenced in a study of cytomegalovirus exposure and HLA in healthy donors (dated by TCRdb to the late 2010s). The receptor library was made with the immunoSEQ multiplex PCR assay. The multiplex PCR relied on a mix of 60 forward primers for TCR Vbeta segments and 13 reverse primers for TCR Jbeta segments. TCRdb re-hosts the immuneACCESS table, in-frame sequences only. Its copies lack some clones; in the studies checked, an unresolved V gene accounts for under half of them, and the cause for the rest is not known. The sample has hundreds of thousands of clones on record, just over 70% of them singletons. Under 3% of the sample belongs to the ten largest clones. Sequences were obtained from PBMCs. The receptors come from a female donor in good health and CMV-seronegative.

The chain is built from TRBV7-4 and TRBJ1-5, with D perhaps matching TRBD1 (6 bases). V lost 6 bases to trimming and J lost 0 bases, with 15 bases between them. CDR1 and CDR2 from the germline V gene are SGHVT and SQSDAQ. The length of the CDR3 is 16 residues. The CDR3 protein is CASSQTGRYSNQPQHF. The CDR3 region has the DNA TGTGCCAGCAGTCAAACAGGGCGGTATAGCAATCAGCCCCAGCATTTT.

J is TRBJ2-2 and V is TRBV4-1; the match to TRBD2 covers 7 bases. This CDR3 has 15 amino acids. J gave up 2 bases and V 4 bases, and 4 bases lay outside the gene matches. Looked up from germline, CDR1 is MGHRA and CDR2 is YSYEKL. This CDR3 is CASSLRTSNTGELFF. The CDR3 coding sequence is TGCGCCAGCAGCCTCAGGACTAGTAACACCGGGGAGCTGTTTTTT.

The chain carries TRBV10-2 and TRBJ2-1, with 15 bases aligning to TRBD2. The CDR3 is made up of 16 amino acids. Unmatched junction bases numbered 0, after V lost 6 bases and J lost 0 bases. Looked up from germline, CDR1 is WSHSY and CDR2 is SAAADI. The CDR3 bases are TGCGCCAGCAGGGGACTAGCGGGGGGCTCCTACAATGAGCAGTTCTTC. Its translation: CASRGLAGGSYNEQFF.

This rearrangement joins TRBV27 to TRBJ2-7; D not certain. The CDR3 covers 13 residues. In germline, CDR1 is MNHEY, CDR2 SMNVEV (reference sequence). V lost 3 bases, J lost 0 bases, and 6 bases lay in between. The CDR3 bases are TGTGCCAGCAGTTTCCCCAGCTCCTACGAGCAGTACTTC. It specifies CASSFPSSYEQYF.

This chain connects TRBV14 to TRBJ2-1; D call uncertain. The length of the CDR3 is 17 residues. Germline-derived CDR1 and CDR2 are SGHDN and FVKESK. The germline V and J ends were trimmed by 1 base and 0 bases, with 13 bases remaining between them. The CDR3 bases are TGTGCCAGCAGCCAAGCCGTCCGGCGGAGCTCCTACAATGAGCAGTTCTTC. Amino acids: CASSQAVRRSSYNEQFF.

This chain uses TRBV5-1 with TRBJ2-1; D unclear. The germline V and J ends were trimmed by 5 bases and 3 bases, with 6 bases remaining between them. The CDR3 is made up of 12 amino acids. Germline V lookup: CDR1 SGHRS, CDR2 YFSETQ. CDR3 loop: CASSIYYNEQFF. CDR3 DNA sequence: TGCGCCAGCAGTATCTACTACAATGAGCAGTTCTTC.

V and J are TRBV10-3 and TRBJ2-7; 7 nucleotides line up with TRBD2. Germline trimming cut 6 bases from V and 8 bases from J; bases unmatched to any gene: 16. This CDR3 spans 15 amino acids. CDR1 and CDR2 from the germline V gene are ENHRY and SYGVKD. The CDR3, as DNA: TGTGCCATCAGCAAGGCGGGACTAACGTTTGGCCAGCAGTACTTC. It codes for CAISKAGLTFGQQYF.

The chain links TRBV7-9 to TRBJ2-1, with 8 bases identical to TRBD1. Germline V lookup: CDR1 SEHNR, CDR2 FQNEAQ (reference sequence). Losses at the gene ends were 2 bases for V and 6 bases for J; bases not matched to a gene: 0. The length of the CDR3 is 13 residues. The CDR3 nucleotides read TGTGCCAGCAGCTTAACAGGGGGCAATGAGCAGTTCTTC. Translated: CASSLTGGNEQFF. Using reference TRBV7-9 and TRBJ2-1 for the parts outside the CDR3, the full variable domain is DTGVSQNPRHKITKRGQNVTFRCDPISEHNRLYWYRQTLGQGPEFLTYFQNEAQLEKSRLLSDRFSAERPKGSFSTLEIQRTEQGDSAMYLCASSLTGGNEQFFGPGTRLTVL.

The chain combines TRBV27 with TRBJ2-7, with D perhaps matching TRBD1 (5 bases). This CDR3 is built from 15 residues. Per the germline V gene, CDR1 is MNHEY and CDR2 is SMNVEV (reference sequence). Trimming pared 4 bases from V and 3 bases from J, leaving 16 bases between. The DNA for the CDR3 is TGTGCCAGCAGTTCCGCAGGACACCCCTTCTACGAGCAGTACTTC. Amino acids: CASSSAGHPFYEQYF.

V gene TRBV10-3 combines with J gene TRBJ2-1; 14 bases fit TRBD2. The CDR3 has 20 residues. The V and J ends lost 8 bases and 8 bases, in that order; junction bases with no gene match: 23. CDR1 ENHRY and CDR2 SYGVKD come from the germline V gene. CDR3 DNA sequence: TGTGCCATCCCCCTACGGACTAGCGGGAGGACTGATTACGACGTCCATGAGCAGTTCTTC. Encoded protein: CAIPLRTSGRTDYDVHEQFF.

The J gene is TRBJ2-5, the V gene TRBV5-4; 12 nucleotides match TRBD2. This CDR3 region has 16 residues. The V and J ends lost 0 bases and 4 bases, in that order; junction bases with no gene match: 4. Germline values: CDR1 SGHNT, CDR2 YYREEE (reference sequence). CDR3 DNA: TGTGCCAGCAGCTTGGAGGCTAGCGGGAGGGGAGAGACCCAGTACTTC. Translating gives CASSLEASGRGETQYF.

V gene TRBV2 combines with J gene TRBJ1-3; TRBD1 matches 7 bases. V was clipped by 6 bases and J by 0 bases; unmatched bases: 8. This CDR3 is built from 16 residues. Germline assignment: CDR1 SNHLY and CDR2 FYNNEI. The CDR3 is CASRQRQGGSGNTIYF. CDR3 sequence (DNA): TGTGCCAGCAGGCAACGACAGGGCGGCTCTGGAAACACCATATATTTT.

This clone was counted once. The V call is TRBV7-9, the J call TRBJ1-1; 8 bases map to TRBD1. The V and J ends lost 1 base and 1 base, in that order; junction bases with no gene match: 2. Germline values: CDR1 SEHNR, CDR2 FQNEAQ (reference sequence). There are 15 residues in the CDR3. CDR3 sequence reads: CASSLGGTGNTEAFF. As DNA, the CDR3 is TGTGCCAGCAGCTTAGGGGGGACAGGGAACACTGAAGCTTTCTTT.

J is TRBJ2-1 and V is TRBV27; 9 bases agree with TRBD2. Looked up from germline, CDR1 is MNHEY and CDR2 is SMNVEV (reference sequence). Unmatched junction bases numbered 8, after V lost 0 bases and J lost 5 bases. The CDR3 has 17 residues. The CDR3 loop reads CASSLSPGLAANNEQFF. CDR3 nucleotides: TGTGCCAGCAGTTTATCGCCGGGACTAGCCGCCAACAATGAGCAGTTCTTC.

Turning to this clone: Different DNA sequences within this sample yield the same CDR3. This chain links TRBV6-5 with TRBJ2-2, with 7 bases fitting TRBD2. The CDR3 sequence is 14 residues long. With 8 bases clipped from V and 8 bases from J, the junction kept 11 bases outside the gene matches. Germline V CDR1 and CDR2: MNHEY, SVGAGI. In DNA, the CDR3 is TGTGCCAGCGCCAGGTCGGGTAGCGGGGGGGAGCTGTTTTTT. It is translated as CASARSGSGGELFF.

The chain employs TRBV9 and TRBJ2-3; D is possibly TRBD2 (5 bases). The ends were cut back, 2 bases at V and 2 bases at J, with 9 bases in the middle. CDR1 is SGDLS and CDR2 is YYNGEE in the germline V gene. This CDR3 contains 14 residues. CDR3 DNA sequence: TGTGCCAGCAGCGTGGCGCGGGTCACAGATACGCAGTATTTT. As protein: CASSVARVTDTQYF.

The V and J genes are TRBV6-5 and TRBJ2-3, with TRBD2 as a possible D gene (5 bases). This CDR3 spans 15 amino acids. Germline values: CDR1 MNHEY, CDR2 SVGAGI. V was trimmed by 7 bases and J by 0 bases, leaving 14 bases between them. The CDR3 here is CASTVNRRSTDTQYF. CDR3 in DNA: TGTGCCAGCACCGTTAATCGGAGGAGCACAGATACGCAGTATTTT.

The rearrangement joins TRBV5-1 to TRBJ2-5, with 8 bases that match TRBD1. The closer fit of TRBJ2-7 to the DNA end suggests the J call may be wrong. The germline gives CDR1 SGHRS, CDR2 YFSETQ. This CDR3 is built from 14 residues. For the CDR3, the DNA is TGCGCCAGCAGCTTCGACAGGGGTTCGTACGAGCAGTACTTC. Translated, it gives CASSFDRGSYEQYF.

The gene calls are TRBV5-5 and TRBJ1-1; D possibly corresponds to TRBD1 (5 bases). Looked up from germline, CDR1 is SGHKS and CDR2 is YYEKEE (reference sequence). This CDR3 is 14 amino acids long. V dropped 1 base and J dropped 5 bases, with 12 bases sitting between them. CDR3: CASSLMQGWTEAFF. CDR3 nucleotides: TGTGCCAGCAGCTTGATGCAGGGCTGGACTGAAGCTTTCTTT.

This sequence joins TRBV11-2 and TRBJ2-3, with D perhaps TRBD2 (6 bases). The CDR3 extends over 15 amino acids. The V gene's germline CDR1 is SGHAT and CDR2 FQNNGV. Trimming shortened V by 0 bases and J by 3 bases, and 10 bases separated the two germline ends. CDR3 amino acids: CASSLDSGRTDTQYF. As DNA, the CDR3 is TGTGCCAGCAGCTTAGACTCCGGGAGAACAGATACGCAGTATTTT.

The chain employs TRBV19 and TRBJ1-1, with TRBD1 matching over 9 bases. V lost 5 bases, J lost 10 bases, and 17 bases stayed unmatched. The CDR3 has 16 amino acids. The germline CDR1 and CDR2 sequences are LNHDA and SQIVND (reference sequence). CDR3: CASSVPRGTGRPGAFF. CDR3 coding DNA: TGTGCCAGTAGTGTACCCCGCGGGACAGGGCGGCCGGGAGCTTTCTTT.

The chain recombines TRBV7-6 with TRBJ1-3; possible D gene TRBD1, 6 bases. Germline V gene lookup returns CDR1 SGHVS and CDR2 FNYEAQ. The CDR3 is 13 residues long. V was cut by 4 bases and J by 2 bases, with 6 bases left in between. The CDR3 DNA is TGTGCCAGCAGCTACAGGGCTGGAAACACCATATATTTT. This translates into CASSYRAGNTIYF.

The genes are TRBV7-9 and TRBJ2-1; TRBD1 is a possible D gene (6 bases). The CDR3 extends over 14 amino acids. V was cut by 5 bases and J by 5 bases, with 13 bases left in between. The germline CDR1 and CDR2 sequences are SEHNR and FQNEAQ (reference sequence). The CDR3 DNA sequence: TGTGCCAGCAGCCAATTCGCAGGGGACAATGAGCAGTTCTTC. It yields the protein CASSQFAGDNEQFF.

The J gene is TRBJ1-2, the V gene TRBV25-1; 8 nucleotides line up with TRBD1. With 3 bases clipped from V and 4 bases from J, the junction kept 4 bases outside the gene matches. This CDR3 is 14 amino acids long. CDR1 and CDR2 (germline): MGHDK, SYGVNS. The CDR3 region is CASSDGQGIYGYTF. The CDR3 DNA reads TGTGCCAGCAGTGATGGACAGGGAATCTATGGCTACACCTTC.

The chain carries TRBV7-9 and TRBJ2-2, with 7 bases fitting TRBD1. The CDR3 has 18 residues. V shed 5 bases, J shed 0 bases, and the junction held 12 bases outside the gene matches. Looked up from germline, CDR1 is SEHNR and CDR2 is FQNEAQ (reference sequence). The DNA for the CDR3 is TGTGCCAGCAGCCCGAGACAGGGAACCCCTCCGAACACCGGGGAGCTGTTTTTT. This encodes CASSPRQGTPPNTGELFF.